What follows describes a single T cell receptor beta chain. Using RNA transcripts as the source, TCR beta CDR3 regions were amplified. RT-PCR in the first round (using the HTBI primer set) targeted the TCR CDR3. MiXCR, applied by TCRdb to the multiplex PCR reads, yields one record per CDR3 protein. The sample lists a few hundred thousand distinct CDR3 sequences, about an eighth occurring once. This sample is drawn from a study of T cells in Graves' hyperthyroidism and ophthalmopathy. The V gene's germline CDR1 is SNHLY and CDR2 FYNNEI. The CDR3 consists of 14 residues. With 4 bases removed from V and 2 bases from J, the gap between germline ends came to 11 bases.

The clonotype comes from a young woman with Graves' hyperthyroidism. The V call is TRBV2, the J call TRBJ2-5; D possibly matches TRBD1 or TRBD2 (5 bases each). The sample was blood. The CDR3 DNA reads TGTGCCAGCAGTGGGGACGGAGGACAAGAGACCCAGTACTTC. Residues: CASSGDGGQETQYF.